This paragraph covers one TCR beta chain sequence. This clonotype was seen repeatedly, ten times or more. Its antigen has not been determined. No per-base quality is available; no much larger clone lies one base away. The sample originates from a study of CD8 T cells in ankylosing spondylitis (dated by TCRdb to about 2017). In the study overall: The study profiled T cell receptor beta repertoires in healthy donors and ankylosing spondylitis patients to find disease-linked TCR variants. In total, the full study cohort was made up of roughly 100 healthy donors and approximately 27 ankylosing spondylitis patients. Peripheral blood was sampled, and synovial fluid was additionally collected from ankylosing spondylitis patients. What the authors observed across the whole study: Blood from ankylosing spondylitis patients appeared to be characterized by a TCR beta motif composed of 7 to 9 highly homologous amino acid variants. The disease-linked clones had a CD8+ phenotype and were found at relatively low frequencies in peripheral blood. The disease-linked clones were reported as significantly enriched in matched synovial fluid samples from ankylosing spondylitis patients. Some motif variants were previously reported in synovial fluid and blood of reactive arthritis patients, suggesting common disease-initiation mechanisms.

The instrument was an Illumina HiSeq 2500. Quantitative 5'-RACE with molecular barcodes was used to prepare TCR beta libraries. Processing in the source paper ran as follows. To identify disease-linked TCR variants, a new computational method was used, one built on a probabilistic model of VDJ rearrangement. Using fastp trimming at Q25 and MiXCR clonotype assembly, TCRdb reanalyzed the public sequencing data and kept in-frame beta chains. When rows share a CDR3 protein, they turn into one entry using the most common DNA and genes. Clone size and V and J calls follow TCRdb, not the original study. Present in this sample are approximately 38,000 distinct CDR3 sequences, around 2.9% of which were seen just once. The top ten constitute under 6% of the sample. Trimming leaves V shorter by 4 bases and J shorter by 7 bases, with the junction holding 10 bases beyond the gene matches. The germline V gene provides CDR1 SGDLS and CDR2 YYNGEE. Including the terminal cysteine and phenylalanine, the CDR3 comprises 15 residues. This entry keeps only the CDR3 DNA: 45 bases, framed from base 1.

Sequencing was done on a sample of blood, either unsorted or a sorted T cell fraction (not recorded which). This TCR was sampled from a male donor with ankylosing spondylitis or in good health (not recorded which). The chain employs TRBV9 and TRBJ2-1; 8 central nucleotides agree with TRBD2. This receptor has the CDR3 CASSPTSESLNEQFF. Read as DNA, the sequence is TGTGCCAGCAGCCCGACTAGCGAGTCCCTTAATGAGCAGTTCTTC. The reference TRBV9 and TRBJ2-1 proteins fill in what lies around the CDR3, so the full variable domain reads DSGVTQTPKHLITATGQRVTLRCSPRSGDLSVYWYQQSLDQGLQFLIQYYNGEERAKGNILERFSAQQFPDLHSELNLSSLELGDSALYFCASSPTSESLNEQFFGPGTRLTVL.